This TCR beta chain derives from a study of OX40 agonist ivuxolimab in advanced cancers. Study summary: Of the participants, over 30% had some prior anti-PD-1, anti-PD-L1 or anti-CTLA-4 therapy, which was allowed. Study-level points and caveats: Both blood CD4+ and CD8+ T cells showed clonal growth by week 6 at 0.1 to 3.0 mg/kg.

TCRdb keeps only in-frame clones here, not all; method: immunoSEQ multiplex PCR. The table lists about 91,000 clones, approximately 81% of them singletons, with 1% to 1.3% in the top ten. Concerning this clone itself: Its antigen is currently unknown.

Between the trimmed V and J ends, which lost 4 bases and 2 bases, there was a span of 21 bases. The CDR3 is made up of 17 amino acids. In germline, CDR1 is SGHTS, CDR2 YDEGEE. Specimen: CD4+ or CD8+ T cells sorted from blood, collected in a trial of the OX40 agonist ivuxolimab. The chain joins TRBV5-8 to TRBJ1-1; no reliable D call. This receptor was obtained from an adult with an advanced solid tumor such as melanoma, head and neck, liver or kidney cancer. CDR3 amino acids: CASSIPGRFISNTEAFF. As DNA, the CDR3 is TGTGCCAGCAGCATCCCCGGGAGATTCATTTCTAACACTGAAGCTTTCTTT.